This T cell receptor (beta chain) is drawn from a study of T cell responses to AZD1222 COVID-19 vaccine. Broader study findings: Nearly half of spike-specific TCRs reportedly target unmutated variant regions. Seropositive status at baseline applied to only a handful of AZD1222 recipients.

Data came from immunoSEQ multiplex PCR; TCRdb stores just in-frame clones and leaves some out. The repertoire consists of some 150,000 clones, with roughly 90% occurring once and the leading ten covering about 4.3%. As to this clone: What it binds is unknown.

This TCR derives from an adult who received the AZD1222 COVID-19 vaccine. The sample was peripheral blood, taken 28 days after the second AZD1222 dose.

The CDR3: CASSKSRTAFSYEQYF. The CDR3 bases are TGTGCCAGCAGCAAATCCCGGACAGCCTTCTCCTACGAGCAGTACTTC. The rearrangement uses TRBV7-8 and TRBJ2-7, with D possibly being TRBD1 (6 bases). Per germline, CDR1 SGHVS and CDR2 FQNEAQ. Trimming took 5 bases from V and 0 from J, leaving 17 bases between them. There are 16 residues in the CDR3. The entire variable domain, with the rest obtained from reference TRBV7-8 and TRBJ2-7, is as follows: GAGVSQSPRYKVAKRGQDVALRCDPISGHVSLFWYQQALGQGPEFLTYFQNEAQLDKSGLPSDRFFAERPEGSVSTLKIQRTQQEDSAVYLCASSKSRTAFSYEQYFGPGTRLTVT.